The 20 T cell receptor beta chains below come from one sample, sequenced in a study of T cell repertoires in cytomegalovirus infection. TCRdb processed the reads anew with MiXCR; each CDR3 protein has one entry. The data show roughly 600,000 distinct CDR3 sequences, approximately 25% seen once. Input material: CD8+ T cells from PBMCs. The receptor set was obtained from a human donor in good health (CMV status not recorded). Some clones in this sample may be carry-over from other donors' samples.

This clonotype was seen just once. A much more abundant neighbour one base away suggests this may be a read error. The V call is TRBV7-6, the J call TRBJ2-1; 10 nucleotides agree with TRBD2. The V and J ends lost 5 bases and 12 bases, in that order; junction bases with no gene match: 4. The CDR3 totals 12 residues. Per germline, CDR1 SGHVS and CDR2 FNYEAQ. The CDR3 nucleotides read TGTGCCAGCAGCCTATGGACTAGCGGGCAGTTCTTC. Translating it yields CASSLWTSGQFF. Supplemented by reference TRBV7-6 and TRBJ2-1, the full variable domain reads GAGVSQSPRYKVTKRGQDVALRCDPISGHVSLYWYRQALGQGPEFLTYFNYEAQQDKSGLPNDRFSAERPEGSISTLTIQRTEQRDSAMYRCASSLWTSGQFFGPGTRLTVL.

J is TRBJ2-1 and V is TRBV7-6; D call uncertain. Germline V gives CDR1 SGHVS, CDR2 FNYEAQ. The CDR3 sequence is 14 residues long. V lost 3 bases and J 8 bases, leaving 14 bases between the germline ends. The CDR3, as DNA: TGTGCCAGCAGCTTTAACGACGCCTCCTATGAGCAGTTCTTC. The encoded protein is CASSFNDASYEQFF.

This clonotype occurred many times. The chain uses TRBV28 and TRBJ2-7; tentative D call: TRBD2 (5 bases). Trimming pared 3 bases from V and 5 bases from J, leaving 8 bases between. This CDR3 has 12 amino acids. Germline CDR1 reads MDHEN; CDR2 reads SYDVKM. The CDR3 DNA reads as TGTGCCAGCAGTTTCGGGATCGACGAGCAGTACGTC. The encoded protein is CASSFGIDEQYV.

This chain's CDR3 is CASSRQPNTYAQYV. The CDR3, as DNA: TGTGCCAGCAGTCGACAGCCGAACACCTACGCGCAGTACGTC. This chain connects TRBV6-1 to TRBJ2-7; D is possibly TRBD1 (5 bases). Looked up from germline, CDR1 is MNHNS and CDR2 is SASEGT. CDR3 length: 14 residues.

This clonotype came up many times. The gene calls are TRBV6-1 and TRBJ2-3, with 12 bases that match TRBD2. The trim removed 6 bases at V and 5 bases at J, leaving 6 bases unmatched. The CDR3 is 15 residues long. Germline-derived CDR1 and CDR2 are MNHNS and SASEGT. CDR3 nucleotide sequence: TGTGCCAGCAGCCCCGGACTAGCGGGACGAGATACGCAGTATTTT. The encoded protein is CASSPGLAGRDTQYF.

This clonotype was seen once. The rearrangement links TRBV29-1 to TRBJ2-3, with a weak D call TRBD2 (7 bases). The CDR3 runs 16 residues. Germline loops: CDR1 SQVTM, CDR2 ANQGSEA. Trimming shortened V by 2 bases and J by 3 bases, and 18 bases separated the two germline ends. The CDR3 spells CSVERGARYSTDTQYF. CDR3 nucleotides: TGCAGCGTTGAACGGGGGGCAAGATATAGTACAGATACGCAGTATTTT.

This clonotype was detected ten times or more. V usage is TRBV29-1 and J usage is TRBJ2-3; D remains unclear. Trimming shortened V by 2 bases and J by 7 bases, and 10 bases separated the two germline ends. Germline CDR1 and CDR2: SQVTM and ANQGSEA. This CDR3 has 12 residues. The CDR3 sequence: CSVERTKNTQYF. In DNA, the CDR3 is TGCAGCGTTGAAAGGACCAAAAATACGCAGTATTTT.

Remarks on this clonotype: This could be a read error, since a much larger clone is one nucleotide away. The chain joins TRBV7-3 to TRBJ2-1; D is tentatively TRBD1 or TRBD2 (7 bases each). This CDR3 is 15 amino acids long. V lost 2 bases and J lost 12, with 20 bases in between. Per germline, CDR1 SGHTA and CDR2 FQGTGA. The CDR3 DNA reads as TGTGCCAGCAGCTTAGTTGGACTAGGGGGCGATGCGCAGTTCTTC. It yields the protein CASSLVGLGGDAQFF.

Only a few counts were recorded for this clonotype. The chain carries TRBV9 and TRBJ1-2; TRBD1 is a possible D gene (6 bases). Trimming took 3 bases from V and 6 from J, leaving 12 bases between them. CDR3 length equals 13 residues. The V gene's germline CDR1 is SGDLS and CDR2 YYNGEE. This chain's CDR3 is CASSEQGLDGYTF. The CDR3, as DNA: TGTGCCAGCAGCGAACAGGGCCTCGATGGCTACACCTTC.

This sequence joins TRBV7-8 and TRBJ2-1; the match to TRBD2 covers 12 bases. The CDR3 totals 17 residues. With 1 base clipped from V and 7 bases from J, the junction kept 8 bases outside the gene matches. Looked up from germline, CDR1 is SGHVS and CDR2 is FQNEAQ. The CDR3 reads CASSLEGLAGGRNEQFF. CDR3 nucleotides: TGTGCCAGCAGCTTAGAGGGGCTAGCGGGGGGGAGGAATGAGCAGTTCTTC. Full variable domain (rest looked up from reference TRBV7-8 and TRBJ2-1): GAGVSQSPRYKVAKRGQDVALRCDPISGHVSLFWYQQALGQGPEFLTYFQNEAQLDKSGLPSDRFFAERPEGSVSTLKIQRTQQEDSAVYLCASSLEGLAGGRNEQFFGPGTRLTVL.

This sequence joins TRBV7-9 and TRBJ1-2; possible D gene TRBD1, 6 bases. Deletions cut 10 bases from V and 6 bases from J, with 18 bases between. CDR1 is SEHNR, CDR2 FQNEAQ, per germline (reference sequence). The CDR3 spans 13 residues. The CDR3 spells CATYLWGPDGYTF. The CDR3 coding sequence is TGTGCCACCTACTTATGGGGGCCGGATGGCTACACCTTC.

This clonotype was recorded once. The chain employs TRBV29-1 and TRBJ1-3; no clear D. Trimming left V 3 bases short and J 4 bases short, with 13 bases between. Germline V lookup: CDR1 SQVTM, CDR2 ANQGSEA. This CDR3 comprises 14 residues. The CDR3 spells CSVEDPYLGNTIYF. The CDR3 DNA follows: TGCAGCGTTGAGGACCCATATTTAGGAAACACCATATATTTT.

For this clonotype: One base away lies a much larger clone, so this may be a sequencing read error. The rearrangement joins TRBV7-8 to TRBJ2-1; D unclear. V was pared by 7 bases and J by 6 bases, with 7 bases between. Germline CDR1 is SGHVS and CDR2 is FQNEAQ. The CDR3 spans 11 residues. CDR3 protein: CASNVSNEQFF. DNA of the CDR3: TGTGCCAGCAACGTCTCCAATGAGCAGTTCTTC.

The chain is built from TRBV12-3 or TRBV12-4 and TRBJ1-1; D gene uncertain. This CDR3 is built from 12 residues. The V end lost 1 base, the J end lost 7 bases, and 7 bases lay between the germline ends. CDR3 protein: CASSLVSGEAFF. DNA of the CDR3: TGTGCCAGCAGTTTAGTGTCTGGTGAAGCTTTCTTT.

Ten or more counts support this clonotype. The chain links TRBV7-8 to TRBJ2-3; D uncertain. The CDR3 runs to 15 residues. From germline, CDR1 is SGHVS and CDR2 FQNEAQ. V dropped 4 bases and J dropped 2 bases, with 13 bases sitting between them. The CDR3 is CASSYDSYLTDTQYF. CDR3 coding DNA: TGTGCCAGCAGCTATGACTCATACCTCACAGATACGCAGTATTTT.

The chain carries TRBV2 and TRBJ2-1, with D unclear. The V and J ends lost 6 bases and 7 bases respectively, with 7 bases between them. The CDR3 contains 11 residues. In germline, CDR1 is SNHLY, CDR2 FYNNEI. CDR3: CASSDLNEQFF. As DNA, the CDR3 is TGTGCCAGCAGCGACCTAAATGAGCAGTTCTTC.

Regarding this clonotype: One end of the junction is discordant with germline, which a read error may explain. CDR3 sequence reads: CSAADYDEQFF. CDR3 DNA sequence: TGCAGTGCAGCGGACTACGATGAGCAGTTCTTC. The chain carries TRBV20-1 and TRBJ2-1; perhaps TRBD2 as D (6 bases). Germline CDR1 is DFQATT and CDR2 is SNEGSKA (reference sequence). This CDR3 region has 11 residues.

V and J are TRBV4-2 and TRBJ2-1, with a tentative D call TRBD1 (5 bases). Germline values: CDR1 LGHNA, CDR2 YNFKEQ. V was trimmed by 0 bases and J by 5 bases, leaving 11 bases between them. The CDR3 has 15 amino acids. The CDR3 sequence is CASSQDETVDNEQFF. DNA for the CDR3: TGTGCCAGCAGCCAAGATGAGACAGTGGACAATGAGCAGTTCTTC.

The chain carries TRBV20-1 and TRBJ1-1; D is possibly TRBD1 (6 bases). Germline V CDR1 and CDR2: DFQATT, SNEGSKA (reference sequence). Trimming took off 3 bases at V and 1 base at J, with 24 bases between the two ends. There are 18 residues in the CDR3. The CDR3 coding sequence is TGCAGTGCTAGGGGGTTTGGGGGGGCGAAAGCTCCGAACACTGAAGCTTTCTTT. This encodes CSARGFGGAKAPNTEAFF.

The genes are TRBV28 and TRBJ1-6, with D perhaps TRBD1 (5 bases). Germline-derived CDR1 and CDR2 are MDHEN and SYDVKM. Trimming took off 5 bases at V and 6 bases at J, with 17 bases between the two ends. The CDR3 has 16 residues. The CDR3 DNA follows: TGTGCCAGCAGTGGTAATCAGGGAAGCCGTAATTCACCCCTCCACTTT. Translation: CASSGNQGSRNSPLHF.